These 23 T cell receptor beta chains were all obtained from the same sample, sequenced in a study of T cells in localized non-small cell lung cancer. The protocol was immunoSEQ multiplex PCR, while the TCRdb copy is restricted to in-frame clones and leaves out a portion. The table shows 1,300 to 1,500 clones, with more than 20% occurring only once. Material: lung tumor tissue, obtained before any cancer treatment. The receptors derive from a woman aged 35 to 70 with stage I lung adenocarcinoma.

Sample share makes this clone medium-sized (0.01 to 0.1%). The chain combines TRBV6-8 with TRBJ1-2, with TRBD1 identical over 8 bases. Germline V gene sequence: CDR1 MNHGY, CDR2 SAAAGT. The length of the CDR3 is 13 residues. V lost 6 bases, J lost 8 bases, and 8 bases stayed unmatched. The CDR3 DNA sequence: TGTGCCAGCAGCCGGGACAGGACGGAAGGCTACACCTTC. This translates into CASSRDRTEGYTF.

By sample fraction, this clone is large (0.1 to 1%). The V gene is TRBV6-8, the J gene TRBJ1-5; 9 nucleotides line up with TRBD1. There are 14 residues in the CDR3. V was pared by 5 bases and J by 7 bases, with 6 bases of the junction left unmatched. Germline CDR1 MNHGY, CDR2 SAAAGT. CDR3 region: CASSRTGVNQPQHF. CDR3 nucleotide sequence: TGTGCCAGCAGTAGGACAGGGGTGAACCAGCCCCAGCATTTT.

The chain joins TRBV30 to TRBJ2-2, with D unclear. Germline-derived CDR1 and CDR2 are GTSNPN and SVGIG (reference sequence). This CDR3 comprises 12 residues. Trimming shortened V by 2 bases and J by 6 bases, and 7 bases separated the two germline ends. The CDR3 protein is CAWSMGSGELFF. CDR3 nucleotides: TGTGCCTGGAGTATGGGGTCCGGGGAGCTGTTTTTT.

The V and J genes are TRBV11-3 and TRBJ2-2; no clear D gene. CDR1 and CDR2 from the germline V gene are SGHNT and YENEEA. Trimming took off 2 bases at V and 7 bases at J, with 11 bases between the two ends. The CDR3 runs to 14 residues. CDR3 in DNA: TGTGCCAGCAGCTTAATAGTTTTTGGCGGGGAGCTGTTTTTT. Translation: CASSLIVFGGELFF.

This chain joins TRBV28 and TRBJ2-1; no firm D call. CDR1 is MDHEN and CDR2 is SYDVKM in the germline V gene. This CDR3 is built from 15 residues. V dropped 6 bases and J dropped 1 base, with 13 bases sitting between them. CDR3 protein: CASSLGSISYNEQFF. In DNA form, the CDR3 reads TGTGCCAGCAGCCTGGGTTCAATTTCCTACAATGAGCAGTTCTTC. The whole variable domain, remainder taken from reference TRBV28 and TRBJ2-1, is DVKVTQSSRYLVKRTGEKVFLECVQDMDHENMFWYRQDPGLGLRLIYFSYDVKMKEKGDIPEGYSVSREKKERFSLILESASTNQTSMYLCASSLGSISYNEQFFGPGTRLTVL.

The rearrangement links TRBV5-1 to TRBJ2-1; 13 bases line up with TRBD2. The CDR3 is 14 amino acids. Germline V gene lookup returns CDR1 SGHRS and CDR2 YFSETQ. The ends lost 5 bases at V and 7 bases at J; junction bases unmatched: 3. The CDR3 protein is CASRGTSGINEQFF. The CDR3 DNA reads as TGCGCCAGCAGAGGGACTAGCGGGATTAATGAGCAGTTCTTC.

This clone was recorded a few times. V usage is TRBV28 and J usage is TRBJ2-7; TRBD1 matches at 7 bases. V gave up 3 bases and J gave up 6 bases; unmatched junction bases: 8. The germline gives CDR1 MDHEN, CDR2 SYDVKM. This CDR3 is 14 amino acids long. CDR3 residues: CASSFATGSIEQYF. The CDR3 DNA sequence: TGTGCCAGCAGTTTCGCGACAGGGAGTATCGAGCAGTACTTC. Variable domain in full (rest from reference TRBV28 and TRBJ2-7): DVKVTQSSRYLVKRTGEKVFLECVQDMDHENMFWYRQDPGLGLRLIYFSYDVKMKEKGDIPEGYSVSREKKERFSLILESASTNQTSMYLCASSFATGSIEQYFGPGTRLTVT.

V usage is TRBV30 and J usage is TRBJ2-1; 13 bases match TRBD2. CDR1 and CDR2 (germline): GTSNPN, SVGIG (reference sequence). V lost 2 bases and J lost 10; bases outside the gene matches: 8. The CDR3 has 15 amino acids. CDR3 DNA: TGTGCCTGGAGTACAGGACTAGCGGGAGTCACCGAGCAGTTCTTC. This codes for CAWSTGLAGVTEQFF.

By proportion, this clone is large. V usage is TRBV11-3 and J usage is TRBJ1-4; D gene unclear. The CDR3 length is 14 residues. Germline lookup yields CDR1 SGHNT and CDR2 YENEEA. Trimming stripped 3 bases from V and 4 bases from J, with 9 bases between. Here the CDR3 reads CASSLGPGNEKLFF. Here the CDR3 DNA reads TGTGCCAGCAGCTTGGGCCCGGGTAATGAAAAACTGTTTTTT. The variable domain in full, completed from reference TRBV11-3 and TRBJ1-4, reads EAGVVQSPRYKIIEKKQPVAFWCNPISGHNTLYWYLQNLGQGPELLIRYENEEAVDDSQLPKDRFSAERLKGVDSTLKIQPAELGDSAVYLCASSLGPGNEKLFFGSGTQLSVL.

The CDR3 DNA reads TGTGCCAGCTCGTACAGCCAGAGGAACACTGAAGCTTTCTTT. Its translation is CASSYSQRNTEAFF. The chain couples TRBV18 to TRBJ1-1; D unresolved. There are 14 residues in the CDR3. CDR1 and CDR2 from the germline V gene are KGHSH and LQKENI. Trimming stripped 6 bases from V and 1 base from J, with 12 bases between.

V and J are TRBV6-8 and TRBJ1-5; D ambiguous. The CDR3 consists of 12 residues. Per the germline V gene, CDR1 is MNHGY and CDR2 is SAAAGT. Trimming left V 5 bases short and J 4 bases short, with 6 bases between. The DNA for the CDR3 is TGTGCCAGCAGTGTGGGGAATCAGCCCCAGCATTTT. Protein product: CASSVGNQPQHF.

The chain has TRBV25-1 and TRBJ1-5; no definite D call. V dropped 0 bases and J dropped 5 bases, with 2 bases sitting between them. The CDR3 is 12 residues long. Germline assignment: CDR1 MGHDK and CDR2 SYGVNS. The CDR3 DNA reads TGTGCCAGCAGTGAATACGATCAGCCCCAGCATTTT. Protein: CASSEYDQPQHF.

The chain carries TRBV6-8 and TRBJ2-7; D unresolved. CDR3 length: 13 amino acids. Germline loops: CDR1 MNHGY, CDR2 SAAAGT. The germline V and J ends were trimmed by 2 bases and 0 bases, with 5 bases remaining between them. The CDR3 nucleotides are TGTGCCAGCAGTTACGGGCACTCCTACGAGCAGTACTTC. Amino acid sequence: CASSYGHSYEQYF.

This rearrangement joins TRBV30 to TRBJ1-4; D gene unclear. In germline, CDR1 is GTSNPN, CDR2 SVGIG (reference sequence). The length of the CDR3 is 14 residues. The V and J ends lost 1 base and 8 bases respectively, with 14 bases between them. The CDR3 region has the DNA TGTGCCTGGAGTGGGGATTCCGCTTTAGAAAAACTGTTTTTT. This codes for CAWSGDSALEKLFF. Variable domain in full (rest from reference TRBV30 and TRBJ1-4): SQTIHQWPATLVQPVGSPLSLECTVEGTSNPNLYWYRQAAGRGLQLLFYSVGIGQISSEVPQNLSASRPQDRQFILSSKKLLLSDSGFYLCAWSGDSALEKLFFGSGTQLSVL.

Within the sample, this clone is medium-sized. The chain recombines TRBV11-3 with TRBJ1-1; D unclear. Looked up from germline, CDR1 is SGHNT and CDR2 is YENEEA. The CDR3 covers 14 residues. The ends were cut back, 2 bases at V and 1 base at J, with 8 bases in the middle. CDR3 loop: CASSLMGKNTEAFF. Here the CDR3 DNA reads TGTGCCAGCAGCTTAATGGGGAAGAACACTGAAGCTTTCTTT.

This rearrangement joins TRBV30 to TRBJ2-3; the D is unclear. Per germline, CDR1 GTSNPN and CDR2 SVGIG (reference sequence). The germline V and J ends were trimmed by 3 bases and 2 bases, with 9 bases remaining between them. This CDR3 region has 13 residues. CDR3: CAWRSPSTDTQYF. The CDR3 bases are TGTGCCTGGAGGTCCCCGTCCACAGATACGCAGTATTTT.

This clone was counted between two and nine times. The junction shows a germline mismatch at one end, possibly a read error. This rearrangement joins TRBV6-8 to TRBJ2-3; unclear D gene. Germline V lookup: CDR1 MNHGY, CDR2 SAAAGT. The CDR3 runs 12 residues. CDR3 amino acids: CAISGPDDTQYF. As DNA, the CDR3 is TGTGCCATCAGTGGCCCAGACGACACGCAGTATTTT.

This sequence joins TRBV6-8 and TRBJ2-1; D is undetermined. CDR1 MNHGY and CDR2 SAAAGT come from the germline V gene. V lost 0 bases and J 8 bases, leaving 8 bases between the germline ends. The CDR3 spans 13 residues. CDR3 region: CASSYSVGYEQFF. DNA for the CDR3: TGTGCCAGCAGTTACTCGGTCGGCTATGAGCAGTTCTTC.

This clone occurred a few times. V is TRBV6-8 and J is TRBJ2-6; D is undetermined. CDR3 size: 15 residues. Germline loops: CDR1 MNHGY, CDR2 SAAAGT. V lost 5 bases and J 0 bases, leaving 8 bases between the germline ends. The CDR3 DNA sequence: TGTGCCAGCAGTGTTGGCAACTCTGGGGCCAACGTCCTGACTTTC. Translating it yields CASSVGNSGANVLTF.

This chain joins TRBV19 and TRBJ2-3; D perhaps matches TRBD1 (6 bases). Trimming removed 7 bases from V and 7 bases from J, with 12 bases in between. The CDR3 covers 12 residues. Germline-derived CDR1 and CDR2 are LNHDA and SQIVND (reference sequence). The DNA of the CDR3 is TGTGCCAGTATCGGCCAGGGGTATACGCAGTATTTT. Protein sequence: CASIGQGYTQYF.

In its sample, this clone ranks as large. The rearrangement links TRBV28 to TRBJ1-3; TRBD1 might be the D (5 bases). The germline gives CDR1 MDHEN, CDR2 SYDVKM. V was clipped by 6 bases and J by 2 bases, with 11 bases between them. This CDR3 has 14 amino acids. The CDR3 DNA reads TGTGCCAGCAGCTCCGGACAAGCTGGAAACACCATATATTTT. It specifies CASSSGQAGNTIYF.

The chain carries TRBV28 and TRBJ2-3; D is uncertain. Per germline, CDR1 MDHEN and CDR2 SYDVKM. The CDR3 consists of 14 residues. Between the trimmed V and J ends, which lost 4 bases and 3 bases, there was a span of 11 bases. CDR3 sequence reads: CASSSGAFTDTQYF. In DNA form, the CDR3 reads TGTGCCAGCAGTTCCGGAGCTTTTACAGATACGCAGTATTTT.

This clone has a handful of counts. DNA for the CDR3: TGTGCCAGTAGTATAACAGGGACAGGGAACAATGAGCAGTTCTTC. It codes for CASSITGTGNNEQFF. This chain links TRBV19 with TRBJ2-1, with 9 bases identical to TRBD1. The CDR3 is made up of 15 amino acids. V shed 2 bases and J 5 bases; nucleotides not matched to a gene: 4. The germline gives CDR1 LNHDA, CDR2 SQIVND (reference sequence).